This T cell receptor (beta chain) was identified during a study of technical replicates of blood from a handful of donors. The data were produced by immunoSEQ multiplex PCR, yet TCRdb's version contains in-frame clones alone and is incomplete. Seen here are 90,000 or so clones, around 95% observed once, and the top ten hold under 0.4%. The CDR3 sequence is 14 residues long. In germline, CDR1 is SNHLY, CDR2 FYNNEI. The ends were cut back, 7 bases at V and 1 base at J, with 13 bases in the middle. The chain uses TRBV2 and TRBJ1-1; maybe TRBD1 (6 bases). Sequencing was done on a sample of T cells isolated from PBMCs. This sequence originates from a human donor in good health. The CDR3 region is CASTYRASNTEAFF. CDR3 bases: TGTGCCAGCACATACAGGGCATCGAACACTGAAGCTTTCTTT.